These T cell receptor beta chains were read from a single sample in a study of shared clonotypes between healthy human individuals. Libraries were prepared by immunoSEQ multiplex PCR; TCRdb keeps only in-frame clonotypes and omits some of them. The sample lists roughly 1,500,000 clones; around 98.5% were seen once. The specimen sequenced was naive CD4+ T cells sorted from blood. Receptors originate from a young man in good health. CDR3s include the opening cysteine and the closing phenylalanine or tryptophan. The D gene is left open where the match is weak. Some rows mark clone size as missing; the rest say once, few, many or name a class of expanded clone.

TRBJ2-7 | TRBV5-4 | - | TRBD2 | TGTGCCAGCAGCTGGGGACTAAACTCCTACGAGCAGTACTTC | CASSWGLNSYEQYF
TRBJ2-7 | TRBV10-3 | - | TRBD2 | TGTGCCATCAGCTTGGGACTAGCGGGATGGGAGCAGTACTTC | CAISLGLAGWEQYF
TRBJ2-7 | TRBV6-1 | - | - | TGTGCCAGCAGTGCCTCCTCCGCAGGGGGGACATTCCCCTACGAGCAGTACTTC | CASSASSAGGTFPYEQYF
TRBJ2-1 | TRBV11-3 | - | - | TGTGCCAGCAGCCGGACTGCCTTCTCCTACAATGAGCAGTTCTTC | CASSRTAFSYNEQFF
TRBJ1-1 | TRBV29-1 | - | - | TGCAGCGTCGTTACCAGAGTCAGGAACACTGAAGCTTTCTTT | CSVVTRVRNTEAFF
TRBJ2-1 | TRBV20-1 | - | TRBD1 | TGCAGTGCTAGTGACAGGGTTGAGCAGTTCTTC | CSASDRVEQFF
TRBJ1-5 | TRBV10-3 | - | - | TGTGCCATCAGTGAGACGGACAGCCCCAATCAGCCCCAGCATTTT | CAISETDSPNQPQHF
TRBJ2-7 | TRBV27 | once | TRBD2 | TGTGCCAGCAGTTTGTTTGGGATCCGGGGGACTAGCCAGTACGAGCAGTACTTC | CASSLFGIRGTSQYEQYF
TRBJ1-5 | TRBV18 | once | - | TGTGCCAGCTCACCTAACATGGGTGGTAGCAATCAGCCCCAGCATTTT | CASSPNMGGSNQPQHF
TRBJ1-1 | TRBV5-6 | - | - | TGTGCCAGCAGCCCGATGGGGGGAGGTACTGAAGCTTTCTTT | CASSPMGGGTEAFF
TRBJ1-2 | TRBV7-9 | - | - | TGTGCCAGCAGCCACCGATCGGGACACCGTGGGGGTAACTATGGCTACACCTTC | CASSHRSGHRGGNYGYTF
TRBJ2-1 | TRBV5-4 | - | - | TGTGCCAGCAGCCCCCAAAACAATGAGCAGTTCTTC | CASSPQNNEQFF
TRBJ2-7 | TRBV2 | - | - | TGTGCCAGCAGTGAAGCGCCCATGACAAAGCAGTACTTC | CASSEAPMTKQYF
TRBJ2-7 | TRBV29-1 | once | - | TGCAGCGTTGGGGGGTCAGGGGCCGTTTACGAGCAGTACTTC | CSVGGSGAVYEQYF
TRBJ1-2 | TRBV19 | - | - | TGTGCCAGTAGTATAAACCCTGAGGAGGGGAGCTATGGCTACACCTTC | CASSINPEEGSYGYTF
TRBJ1-1 | TRBV28 | - | - | TGTGCCAGCAGTTTCGAAATACCGGGACGGGACACTGAAGCTTTCTTT | CASSFEIPGRDTEAFF
TRBJ1-3 | TRBV5-5 | - | - | TGTGCCAGCACCCTACGGGGAGGAAACACCATATATTTT | CASTLRGGNTIYF
TRBJ2-7 | TRBV5-5 | - | TRBD1 | TGTGCCAGCAGCTTGTTTTCCGCCGGGACAGGGTTCTCCTACGAGCAGTACTTC | CASSLFSAGTGFSYEQYF
TRBJ2-7 | TRBV7-9 | - | - | TGTGCCAGCAGCTTGGGGGGACACCCCTACGAGCAGTACTTC | CASSLGGHPYEQYF
TRBJ2-1 | TRBV14 | - | - | TGTGCCAGCAGCCTTGGAGTTTACAATGAGCAGTTCTTC | CASSLGVYNEQFF
TRBJ1-2 | TRBV5-4 | - | - | TGTGCCAGCATCTCGGAGTCCTATGGCTACACCTTC | CASISESYGYTF
TRBJ1-5 | TRBV19 | - | - | TGTGCCAGTAGTAGGTTGCCCTTGGATCAGCCCCAGCATTTT | CASSRLPLDQPQHF
TRBJ2-7 | TRBV20-1 | - | - | TGCAGTGCTAGAAGGAACTACGAGCAGTACTTC | CSARRNYEQYF
TRBJ1-1 | TRBV18 | once | - | TGTGCCAGCTCACCAGGGCTTGAAGCTTTCTTT | CASSPGLEAFF
TRBJ1-1 | TRBV6-5 | - | - | TGTGCCAGCAGTTACTCGACTACAGACACTGAAGCTTTCTTT | CASSYSTTDTEAFF
TRBJ2-7 | TRBV18 | - | - | TGTGCCAGCTCACCACTTCAAGTGAGCTCCTACGAGCAGTACTTC | CASSPLQVSSYEQYF
TRBJ2-2 | TRBV6-1 | once | TRBD2 | TGTGCCAGCAGTGAACTAGCGGGAGCGCGTAAGGCCGGGGAGCTGTTTTTT | CASSELAGARKAGELFF
TRBJ2-5 | TRBV5-1 | - | TRBD1 | TGCGCCAGCAGAACGGGACAGGTAAATCAAGAGACCCAGTACTTC | CASRTGQVNQETQYF
TRBJ1-3 | TRBV7-2 | - | - | TGTGCCAGCAGCACCCAGGGTTGGGGAAACACCATATATTTT | CASSTQGWGNTIYF
TRBJ2-2 | TRBV6-5 | - | - | TGTGCCAGCAGACAAACCGGGGAGCTGTTTTTT | CASRQTGELFF
TRBJ2-1 | TRBV7-3 | - | TRBD1 | TGTGCCAGCAGCCTAGGACAGGGGACACACAATGAGCAGTTCTTC | CASSLGQGTHNEQFF
TRBJ2-7 | TRBV5-1 | - | - | TGCGCCAGCAGCTCAGAGCCTCCTTCCTACGAGCAGTACTTC | CASSSEPPSYEQYF
TRBJ2-7 | TRBV15 | - | TRBD2 | TGTGCCACCAGAAGAACGGGACTAGCTTACGAGCAGTACTTC | CATRRTGLAYEQYF